This T cell receptor (beta chain) comes out of a study of T-cell reconstitution after alpha-beta-depleted transplantation in children. General study results and limits: About two months after transplant, alpha-beta T cells reportedly came from several hundred expanded graft clones. A year had passed since transplant, and T-cell counts and diversity by then came mostly from newly produced T cells.

This clonotype has just a few counts. Its target is unknown. Unique molecular identifiers were incorporated during preparation of the TCRbeta library. TCRdb reanalysed the PCR reads using MiXCR and keeps one entry per CDR3 protein. The data show 400,000 to 450,000 distinct CDR3 sequences, with roughly two fifths seen just once and under 30% held by the top ten. The CDR3 is 13 amino acids. Trimming took 6 bases from V and 5 from J; bases not matched to a gene: 4. Germline CDR1 and CDR2: SNHLY and FYNNEI. This chain links TRBV2 with TRBJ2-7; 10 positions match TRBD1. This TCR came from a girl aged 2 to 10 with aplastic anemia, due to receive a stem cell transplant. The sample here was PBMCs, taken before TCRalphabeta/CD19-depleted stem cell transplant. CDR3 nucleotide sequence: TGTGCCAGCAGCCGGGACAGGGGACACGAGCAGTACTTC. Its translation: CASSRDRGHEQYF. Full variable domain (outside the CDR3, taken from reference TRBV2 and TRBJ2-7): EPEVTQTPSHQVTQMGQEVILRCVPISNHLYFYWYRQILGQKVEFLVSFYNNEISEKSEIFDDQFSVERPDGSNFTLKIRSTKLEDSAMYFCASSRDRGHEQYFGPGTRLTVT.